The rows below give T cell receptor beta chains drawn from one sample of a study of human T cells and chemical hapten exposure. MiXCR, applied by TCRdb to the RACE reads, yields one record per CDR3 protein. This table holds about 96,000 distinct CDR3 sequences, about 9% found once. Sequenced material: whole blood, taken in connection with sensitization to the hapten diphenylcyclopropenone (DPC). Receptors were obtained from a woman in her thirties or forties with alopecia areata. Some clones in this sample may be carry-over from other donors' samples. Each CDR3 is given with its conserved first and last residue. Fields, in order: clone size, D gene, V gene, J gene, CDR3 DNA, CDR3 protein. D genes are given only for firm matches. Expanded clones get a size class; other rows say once, few or many, or leave the size out.

few,-,TRBV20-1,TRBJ2-1,TGCAGTGCTAGCGTGGCAGGCAGGGATGAGCAGTTCTTC,CSASVAGRDEQFF
many,TRBD1,TRBV12-3/TRBV12-4,TRBJ1-1,TGTGCCAGCAGTTTAGCGCAGGGGGCTGAAGCTTTCTTT,CASSLAQGAEAFF
-,TRBD1,TRBV12-3/TRBV12-4,TRBJ1-2,TGTGCCAGCGGGATACAGGGGTCGCTTGGCTACACCTTC,CASGIQGSLGYTF
-,-,TRBV29-1,TRBJ1-1,TGCAGCGTTGAAGATCAGGCAGTTGAAGCTTTCTTT,CSVEDQAVEAFF
many,-,TRBV7-3,TRBJ2-2,TGTGCCAGCAGCCTAGTTTCCGCCGGGGAGCTGTTTTTT,CASSLVSAGELFF
many,-,TRBV7-9,TRBJ1-5,TGTGCCAGCAGCTTGAAGGGAAGCGGTCAGCCCCAGCATTTT,CASSLKGSGQPQHF
many,-,TRBV6-1,TRBJ1-1,TGTGCCACGTACCCAGGGGATTTAGTCACTGAAGCTTTCTTT,CATYPGDLVTEAFF
-,TRBD1,TRBV5-1,TRBJ1-2,TGCGCCAGCAGCTTGGCGGGACAGGTTCGGGACTATGGCTACACCTTC,CASSLAGQVRDYGYTF
many,-,TRBV29-1,TRBJ1-1,TGCAGCGCCGGGGGCGCGGGCACTGAAGCTTTCTTT,CSAGGAGTEAFF
many,-,TRBV29-1,TRBJ2-2,TGCAGCGTTGGACTTGGGGGAGCCGGGGAGCTGTTTTTT,CSVGLGGAGELFF